What follows are 8 T cell receptor beta chains derived from one specimen sequenced in a study of blood T cell repertoires in COVID-19. Here immunoSEQ multiplex PCR was the method, and the copy in TCRdb shows in-frame clones only, minus some. The table lists 35,000 to 45,000 clones, 85% to 90% of them singletons. Sequencing was carried out using peripheral blood. All receptors come from a man aged 55 to 70 with acute or convalescent COVID-19.

This clone occurred once. V is TRBV7-2 and J is TRBJ1-2; 7 bases align to TRBD1. CDR1 is SGHTA and CDR2 is FQGNSA in the germline V gene. Losses at the gene ends were 1 base for V and 4 bases for J; bases not matched to a gene: 6. The CDR3 is 15 amino acids. CDR3: CASSLGQGFSYGYTF. For the CDR3, the DNA is TGTGCCAGCAGCTTAGGACAGGGCTTCAGCTATGGCTACACCTTC.

This sequence joins TRBV27 and TRBJ1-3; TRBD1 matches 8 bases. Germline V gene sequence: CDR1 MNHEY, CDR2 SMNVEV (reference sequence). Trimming removed 9 bases from V and 3 bases from J; junction bases left unmatched: 16. This CDR3 is 17 amino acids long. The CDR3 reads CASPDWGQAISGNTIYF. Written as DNA, the CDR3 is TGTGCCAGTCCCGACTGGGGACAGGCGATAAGTGGAAACACCATATATTTT.

The table lists this clone with a few counts. The CDR3: CASSFRGVYEQYF. The CDR3 region has the DNA TGTGCCAGCAGTTTTAGGGGCGTCTACGAGCAGTACTTC. The rearrangement joins TRBV28 to TRBJ2-7; possible D gene TRBD1, 5 bases. Between the trimmed V and J ends, which lost 3 bases and 3 bases, there was a span of 9 bases. This CDR3 spans 13 amino acids. Germline V gene sequence: CDR1 MDHEN, CDR2 SYDVKM.

The chain combines TRBV5-1 with TRBJ2-5, with a weak D call TRBD1 (6 bases). Trimming shortened V by 4 bases and J by 2 bases, and 12 bases separated the two germline ends. This CDR3 contains 14 residues. Germline V lookup: CDR1 SGHRS, CDR2 YFSETQ. The CDR3 DNA follows: TGCGCCAGCAGCCTCGGGACACAACAAGAGACCCAGTACTTC. This codes for CASSLGTQQETQYF. Full variable domain (rest looked up from reference TRBV5-1 and TRBJ2-5): KAGVTQTPRYLIKTRGQQVTLSCSPISGHRSVSWYQQTPGQGLQFLFEYFSETQRNKGNFPGRFSGRQFSNSRSEMNVSTLELGDSALYLCASSLGTQQETQYFGPGTRLLVL.

The chain joins TRBV28 to TRBJ1-5; a weak D match, TRBD1 (5 bases). Trimming took off 2 bases at V and 4 bases at J, with 9 bases between the two ends. The CDR3 has 14 residues. Germline V lookup: CDR1 MDHEN, CDR2 SYDVKM. CDR3 region: CASSLQGWNQPQHF. Here the CDR3 DNA reads TGTGCCAGCAGTTTACAGGGATGGAATCAGCCCCAGCATTTT.

The rearrangement links TRBV6-5 to TRBJ2-6; D might be TRBD2 (7 bases). Germline V gene sequence: CDR1 MNHEY, CDR2 SVGAGI. The CDR3 totals 16 residues. V shed 2 bases and J shed 0 bases, with 8 bases lying between them. The chain's CDR3 is CASSYGGASGANVLTF. Written as DNA, the CDR3 is TGTGCCAGCAGTTACGGGGGGGCCTCTGGGGCCAACGTCCTGACTTTC.

This clone was seen a single time. V and J are TRBV19 and TRBJ1-6; TRBD1 is a possible D gene (5 bases). Germline V gene sequence: CDR1 LNHDA, CDR2 SQIVND (reference sequence). V lost 4 bases, J lost 8 bases, and 18 bases lay in between. The CDR3 loop spans 16 amino acids. This CDR3 reads CASSTPDTTVHSPLHF. Written as DNA, the CDR3 is TGTGCCAGTAGTACCCCCGACACGACAGTTCATTCACCCCTCCACTTT.

The rearrangement links TRBV18 to TRBJ2-7; TRBD1 aligns across 9 bases. This CDR3 region has 15 residues. J gave up 5 bases and V 3 bases, and 8 bases lay outside the gene matches. Germline loops: CDR1 KGHSH, CDR2 LQKENI. CDR3 nucleotide sequence: TGTGCCAGCTCACCGGTGGGGACAGGGCGGCACGAGCAGTACTTC. This codes for CASSPVGTGRHEQYF.